The T cell receptor (beta chain) described here comes from a study of cytomegalovirus exposure and HLA in healthy donors. Study results and caveats: The study listed roughly 160 cytomegalovirus-associated TCR beta chains. Reported performance of the classifier showed diagnosis of cytomegalovirus status with high specificity and sensitivity. The TCR clusters that emerged in the first cohort tended, a later analysis found, to co-occur in the 110 or so validation repertoires.

The validation cohort, a group of 120 subjects, included the donors and was separate from the approximately 650-subject first cohort. Libraries were prepared by immunoSEQ multiplex PCR; TCRdb keeps only in-frame clonotypes and omits some of them. The sample consists of about 150,000 clones, 86% of them appearing once. Details on this clone: What it recognizes is unknown.

The sequencing input was PBMCs. This TCR was sampled from a human donor in good health.

This CDR3 reads CASSFGRINEKLFF. The CDR3 bases are TGTGCCAGCAGTTTTGGCAGGATTAATGAAAAACTGTTTTTT. This chain uses TRBV28 with TRBJ1-4, with D uncertain. This CDR3 is built from 14 residues. V gave up 3 bases and J gave up 4 bases, with 9 bases separating them. Germline values: CDR1 MDHEN, CDR2 SYDVKM.